This T cell receptor (beta chain) was observed in a study of PD-L1 blockade in urothelial cancer. Whole-study context: Bladder-origin urothelial cancer in males described about 90% of the roughly 30 patients. Blood analysis was done at 3 weeks (second dose) and 6 weeks after treatment began. General study results and limits: At the 3-week point, tumor-associated blood clones expanded more in durable-benefit patients.

Noted time point: peripheral blood 6 weeks after treatment start. Some clones are missing from TCRdb's copy, which holds only in-frame ones; the method was immunoSEQ multiplex PCR. In the table there are roughly 29,000 clones, approximately 80% of which are singletons. This CDR3 spans 14 amino acids. The V end lost 0 bases, the J end lost 5 bases, and 11 bases lay between the germline ends. Per germline, CDR1 SGHVS and CDR2 FNYEAQ. Comments on this clone: Its antigen is not known.

This chain joins TRBV7-6 and TRBJ2-7; possibly TRBD1 for D (5 bases). The sequenced sample was PBMCs, obtained around atezolizumab (anti-PD-L1) treatment. The clonotype was recovered from an older man with urothelial cancer. CDR3 coding DNA: TGTGCCAGCAGCTTAGCGGGGCAGCCCCACGAGCAGTACTTC. This encodes CASSLAGQPHEQYF.